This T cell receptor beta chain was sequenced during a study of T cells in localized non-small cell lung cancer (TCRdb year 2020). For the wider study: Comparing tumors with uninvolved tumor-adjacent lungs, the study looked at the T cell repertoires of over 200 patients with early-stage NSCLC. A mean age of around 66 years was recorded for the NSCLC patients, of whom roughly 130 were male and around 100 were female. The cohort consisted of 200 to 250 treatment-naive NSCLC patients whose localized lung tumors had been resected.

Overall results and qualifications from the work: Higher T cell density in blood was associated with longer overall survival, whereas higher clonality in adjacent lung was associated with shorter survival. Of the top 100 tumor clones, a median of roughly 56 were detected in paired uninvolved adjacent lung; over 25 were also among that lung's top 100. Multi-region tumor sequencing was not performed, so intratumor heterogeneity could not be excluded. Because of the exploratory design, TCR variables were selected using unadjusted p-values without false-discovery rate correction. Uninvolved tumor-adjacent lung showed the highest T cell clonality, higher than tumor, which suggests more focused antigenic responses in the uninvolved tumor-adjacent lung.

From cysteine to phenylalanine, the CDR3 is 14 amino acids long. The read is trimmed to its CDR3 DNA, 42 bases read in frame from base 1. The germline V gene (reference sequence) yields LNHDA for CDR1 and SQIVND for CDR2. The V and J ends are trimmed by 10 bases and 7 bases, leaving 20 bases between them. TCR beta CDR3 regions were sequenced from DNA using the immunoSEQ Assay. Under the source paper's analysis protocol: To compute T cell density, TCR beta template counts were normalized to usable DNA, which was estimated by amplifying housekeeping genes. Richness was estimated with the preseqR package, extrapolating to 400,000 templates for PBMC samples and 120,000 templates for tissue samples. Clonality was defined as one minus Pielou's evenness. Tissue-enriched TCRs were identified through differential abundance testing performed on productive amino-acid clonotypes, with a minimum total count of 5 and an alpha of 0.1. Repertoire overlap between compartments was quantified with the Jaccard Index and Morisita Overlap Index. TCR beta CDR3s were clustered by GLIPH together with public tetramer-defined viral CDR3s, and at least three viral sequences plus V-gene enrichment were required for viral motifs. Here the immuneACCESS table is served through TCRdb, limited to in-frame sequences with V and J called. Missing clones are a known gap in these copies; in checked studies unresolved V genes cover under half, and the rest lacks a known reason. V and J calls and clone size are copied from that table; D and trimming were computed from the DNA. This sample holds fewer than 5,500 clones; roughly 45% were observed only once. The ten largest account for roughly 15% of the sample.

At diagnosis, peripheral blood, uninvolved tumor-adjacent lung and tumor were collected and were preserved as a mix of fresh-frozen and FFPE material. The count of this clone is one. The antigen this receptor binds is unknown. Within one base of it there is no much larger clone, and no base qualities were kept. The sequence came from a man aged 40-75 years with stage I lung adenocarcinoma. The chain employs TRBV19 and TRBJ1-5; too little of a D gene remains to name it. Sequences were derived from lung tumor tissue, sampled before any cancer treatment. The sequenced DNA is TGTGCCACCAACGACCAACCACGGAAACAGCCCCAGCATTTT. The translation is CATNDQPRKQPQHF. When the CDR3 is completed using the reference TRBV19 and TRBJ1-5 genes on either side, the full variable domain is DGGITQSPKYLFRKEGQNVTLSCEQNLNHDAMYWYRQDPGQGLRLIYYSQIVNDFQKGDIAEGYSVSREKKESFPLTVTSAQKNPTAFYLCATNDQPRKQPQHFGDGTRLSIL.